This TCR beta chain was recovered during a study of blood T cell repertoires in COVID-19 (TCRdb year 2020). Notes on the research overall: Samples covering the acute and convalescent phases of COVID-19 were provided by collaborators in the United States, Italy and Spain. The repertoires were released in a freely available public database intended as a resource for research on the immune response to SARS-CoV-2. Deeply sampled blood TCRbeta repertoires from subjects exposed to, actively infected with, or recovered from COVID-19 were included in the dataset. The samples were drawn from the first 160 participants of the ongoing ImmuneRACE study and from 1,254 subjects provided by 6 global collaborators. Where HLA class I and class II types were available, the types were taken from metadata supplied by the sample provider, not from assay-based typing. A de-identified subject ID, COVID-19 status, age in years and sex were almost always included in the sample metadata. The material from the prospective study consisted of cDNA or gDNA derived from T cells, B-cell-depleted T cells, or PBMCs.

Details on this clone: What this receptor recognizes is not known. Base qualities are not recorded, but no much larger clone differs from it by a single base.

What the authors observed across the whole study: The amount of clinical and demographic metadata varied by source and participant and was provided uncurated.

At one collaborating source in Seattle, patients were enrolled during active infection and were followed longitudinally through the course of disease. Collaborating institutions collected whole blood in K2EDTA tubes following their own protocols. For TCRbeta analysis, collaborators shipped samples in one of three forms: frozen whole blood, isolated PBMCs, or DNA extracted from either of those sample types. TCRbeta CDR3 regions were amplified from genomic DNA by means of the immunoSEQ Assay, a bias-controlled multiplex PCR. The authors processed their data as follows. Within the assay, amplification of reference gene primers was used to estimate how many nucleated cells each sample contained. Sequence reads were collapsed and filtered to measure the absolute abundance of every unique TCRbeta CDR3 rearrangement. For each sample, productive Simpson clonality was calculated by taking the square root of Simpson's diversity index across productive rearrangements. TCRdb mirrors the immuneACCESS table, restricted to in-frame sequences. Some clones are absent from its copies; in checked studies, under half trace to an unresolved V gene, and the reason for the others is unknown. Clone size and the V and J calls come from that table; the DNA yielded D and trimming. In all, the sample holds about 250,000 clones, and around 88% of those were seen once. The ten largest clones represent roughly 6.8% of the sample.

What was sequenced was peripheral blood. The TCR sequence derives from a woman aged 25 to 39 with COVID-19, enrolled during active disease.

The CDR3 region: CASKIGQVLFSEQYF. In nucleotides, the sequence is TGTGCCAGCAAAATTGGACAGGTATTGTTTAGCGAGCAGTACTTC. In this chain, TRBV7-8 is recombined with TRBJ2-7, with TRBD1 identical over 7 junction bases. The CDR3 runs 15 residues from the cysteine to the phenylalanine. Only the CDR3 DNA is retained, 45 bases long and in frame from the first base. In the germline V gene, CDR1 corresponds to SGHVS and CDR2 to FQNEAQ. Trimming takes 7 bases off V and 6 bases off J; junction bases not matched to a gene: 15. The entire variable domain, with the stretches around the CDR3 drawn from the reference TRBV7-8 and TRBJ2-7 proteins, is GAGVSQSPRYKVAKRGQDVALRCDPISGHVSLFWYQQALGQGPEFLTYFQNEAQLDKSGLPSDRFFAERPEGSVSTLKIQRTQQEDSAVYLCASKIGQVLFSEQYFGPGTRLTVT.